Presented here are 8 T cell receptor beta chains from one specimen sequenced in a study of T cell responses to AZD1222 COVID-19 vaccine. Sequenced by immunoSEQ multiplex PCR; TCRdb stores in-frame clones only, minus some. The data show more than 75,000 clones, with roughly 85% seen just once and roughly 1.3% held by the top ten. The sequenced sample was peripheral blood, obtained 28 days after the second AZD1222 dose. Every receptor here comes from an adult who received the AZD1222 COVID-19 vaccine.

The chain has TRBV9 and TRBJ2-2; D perhaps matches TRBD1 (6 bases). CDR3 length equals 13 residues. Germline V gene lookup returns CDR1 SGDLS and CDR2 YYNGEE. Trimming took off 1 base at V and 7 bases at J, with 8 bases between the two ends. As DNA, the CDR3 is TGTGCCAGCAGCGTAACAGGGATCGGGGAGCTGTTTTTT. Translation gives CASSVTGIGELFF.

This chain uses TRBV7-3 with TRBJ2-3; TRBD2 agrees at 15 bases. This CDR3 contains 16 residues. Trimming took 5 bases from V and 4 from J; bases not matched to a gene: 4. Germline V gene lookup returns CDR1 SGHTA and CDR2 FQGTGA. The CDR3 DNA reads TGTGCCAGCAGCCACGGACTAGCGGGAGGGTCAGATACGCAGTATTTT. Protein product: CASSHGLAGGSDTQYF.

The chain recombines TRBV6-1 with TRBJ1-3, with D possibly being TRBD1 (5 bases). Trimming cost V 3 bases and J 4 bases, with 16 bases left between them. This CDR3 has 16 residues. In germline, CDR1 is MNHNS, CDR2 SASEGT. CDR3 in amino acids: CASSEGLVLPGNTIYF. The CDR3 DNA sequence: TGTGCCAGCAGTGAGGGGCTAGTCCTCCCGGGAAACACCATATATTTT.

The chain combines TRBV7-2 with TRBJ2-7; TRBD1 or TRBD2 may be the D gene (5 bases each). The CDR3 has 12 amino acids. V dropped 5 bases and J dropped 8 bases, with 13 bases sitting between them. In germline, CDR1 is SGHTA, CDR2 FQGNSA. Here the CDR3 reads CASSTGDAQQYF. CDR3 coding DNA: TGTGCCAGCAGCACCGGGGACGCCCAGCAGTACTTC.

This clone was picked up one time. The chain employs TRBV7-2 and TRBJ1-2; D might be TRBD1 (6 bases). CDR3 length equals 16 residues. CDR1 is SGHTA, CDR2 FQGNSA, per germline. Trimming pared 1 base from V and 2 bases from J, leaving 14 bases between. Here the CDR3 DNA reads TGTGCCAGCAGCTTAGGGCCAGGGGAAGAGAACTATGGCTACACCTTC. Protein product: CASSLGPGEENYGYTF.

V usage is TRBV7-2 and J usage is TRBJ2-5; D possibly corresponds to TRBD2 (5 bases). Germline loops: CDR1 SGHTA, CDR2 FQGNSA. The CDR3 loop spans 14 amino acids. Trimming cost V 5 bases and J 1 base, with 11 bases left between them. The CDR3 loop reads CASSASSGQETQYF. CDR3 in DNA: TGTGCCAGCAGCGCTTCAAGCGGCCAAGAGACCCAGTACTTC.

This clone occurred a few times. The J gene is TRBJ2-7, the V gene TRBV4-2; 12 positions match TRBD2. CDR1 LGHNA and CDR2 YNFKEQ come from the germline V gene. This CDR3 comprises 17 residues. Unmatched junction bases numbered 5, after V lost 0 bases and J lost 2 bases. The CDR3, as DNA: TGTGCCAGCAGCCAAGAGAGTCTAGCGGGAGGGCCCTACGAGCAGTACTTC. This encodes CASSQESLAGGPYEQYF.

This clone showed up just once. This chain connects TRBV9 to TRBJ1-1, with a weak D call TRBD1 (5 bases). Germline CDR1 is SGDLS and CDR2 is YYNGEE. CDR3 length: 15 amino acids. Deletions cut 0 bases from V and 3 bases from J, with 12 bases between. This CDR3 is CASSVGSRGDTEAFF. The DNA of the CDR3 is TGTGCCAGCAGCGTAGGGTCCCGAGGGGACACTGAAGCTTTCTTT.